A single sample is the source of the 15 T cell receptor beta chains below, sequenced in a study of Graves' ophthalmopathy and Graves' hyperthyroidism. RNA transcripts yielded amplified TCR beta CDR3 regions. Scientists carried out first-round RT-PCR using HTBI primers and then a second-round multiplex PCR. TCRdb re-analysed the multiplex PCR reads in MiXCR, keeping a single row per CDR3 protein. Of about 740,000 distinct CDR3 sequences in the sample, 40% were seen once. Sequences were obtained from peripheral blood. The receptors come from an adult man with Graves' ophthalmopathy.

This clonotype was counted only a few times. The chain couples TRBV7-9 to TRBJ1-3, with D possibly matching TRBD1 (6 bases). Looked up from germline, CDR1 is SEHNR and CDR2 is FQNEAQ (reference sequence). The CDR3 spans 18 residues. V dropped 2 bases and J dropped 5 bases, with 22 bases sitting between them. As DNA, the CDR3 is TGTGCCAGCAGCTTAAGTGCTGGACAGAGGATACCTAGAAACACCATATATTTT. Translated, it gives CASSLSAGQRIPRNTIYF.

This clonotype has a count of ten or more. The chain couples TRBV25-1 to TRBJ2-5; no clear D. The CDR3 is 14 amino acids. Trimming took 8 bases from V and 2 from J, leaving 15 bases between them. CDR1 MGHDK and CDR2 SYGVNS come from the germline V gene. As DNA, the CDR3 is TGTGCCAGCCCTCCTCTGATAACTCAAGAGACCCAGTACTTC. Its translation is CASPPLITQETQYF.

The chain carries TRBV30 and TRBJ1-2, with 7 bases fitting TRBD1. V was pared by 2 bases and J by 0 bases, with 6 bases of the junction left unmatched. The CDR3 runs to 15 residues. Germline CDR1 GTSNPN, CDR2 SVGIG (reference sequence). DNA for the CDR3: TGTGCCTGGAGTAGAAACAGGGGTGCTAACTATGGCTACACCTTC. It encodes CAWSRNRGANYGYTF.

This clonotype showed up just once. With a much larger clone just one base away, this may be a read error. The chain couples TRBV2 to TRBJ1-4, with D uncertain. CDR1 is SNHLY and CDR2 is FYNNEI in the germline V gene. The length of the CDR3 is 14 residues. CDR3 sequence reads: CTSSDLVDYEKLFF. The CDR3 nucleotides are TGTACCAGCAGTGATCTGGTGGATTATGAAAAACTGTTTTTT. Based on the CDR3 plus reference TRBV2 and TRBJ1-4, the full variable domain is EPEVTQTPSHQVTQMGQEVILRCVPISNHLYFYWYRQILGQKVEFLVSFYNNEISEKSEIFDDQFSVERPDGSNFTLKIRSTKLEDSAMYFCTSSDLVDYEKLFFGSGTQLSVL.

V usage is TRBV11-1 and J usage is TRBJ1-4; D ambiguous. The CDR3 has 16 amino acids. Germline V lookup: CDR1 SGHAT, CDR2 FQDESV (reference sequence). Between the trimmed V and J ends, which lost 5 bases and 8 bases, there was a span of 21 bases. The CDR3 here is CASSRTRPNRPEKLFF. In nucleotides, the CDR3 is TGTGCCAGCAGCCGAACAAGACCGAACCGGCCGGAAAAACTGTTTTTT.

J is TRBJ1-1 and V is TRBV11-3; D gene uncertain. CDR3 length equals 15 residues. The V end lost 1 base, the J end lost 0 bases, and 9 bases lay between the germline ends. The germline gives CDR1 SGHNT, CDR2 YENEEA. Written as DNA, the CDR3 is TGTGCCAGCAGCTTAGGCGGACTCGTGAACACTGAAGCTTTCTTT. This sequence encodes CASSLGGLVNTEAFF.

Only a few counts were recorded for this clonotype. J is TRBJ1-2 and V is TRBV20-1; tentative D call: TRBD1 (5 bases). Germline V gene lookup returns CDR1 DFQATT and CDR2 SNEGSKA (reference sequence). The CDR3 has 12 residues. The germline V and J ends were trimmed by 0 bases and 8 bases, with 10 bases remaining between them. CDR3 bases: TGCAGTGCTAGAGATCGGGGGACGGGCTACACCTTC. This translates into CSARDRGTGYTF.

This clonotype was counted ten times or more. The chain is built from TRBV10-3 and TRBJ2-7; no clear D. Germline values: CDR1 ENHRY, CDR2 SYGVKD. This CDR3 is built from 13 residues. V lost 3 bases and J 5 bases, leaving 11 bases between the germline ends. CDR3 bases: TGTGCCATCAGTGACGACATTATGAACGAGCAGTACTTC. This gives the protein CAISDDIMNEQYF.

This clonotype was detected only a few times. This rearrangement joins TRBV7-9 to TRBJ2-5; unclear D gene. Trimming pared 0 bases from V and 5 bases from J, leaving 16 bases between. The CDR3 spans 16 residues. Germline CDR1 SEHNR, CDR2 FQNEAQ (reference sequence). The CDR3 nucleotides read TGTGCCAGCAGCTTAGCGGTGTTTGGTCGACGGGAGACCCAGTACTTC. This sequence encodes CASSLAVFGRRETQYF.

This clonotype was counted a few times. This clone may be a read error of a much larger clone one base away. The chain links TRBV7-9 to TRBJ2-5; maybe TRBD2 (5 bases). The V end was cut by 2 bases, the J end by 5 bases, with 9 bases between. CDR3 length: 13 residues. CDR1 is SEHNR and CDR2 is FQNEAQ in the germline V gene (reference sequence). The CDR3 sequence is CASSLKTGETQYF. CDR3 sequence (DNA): TGTGCCAGCAGCTTAAAGACGGGGGAGACCCAGTACTTC.

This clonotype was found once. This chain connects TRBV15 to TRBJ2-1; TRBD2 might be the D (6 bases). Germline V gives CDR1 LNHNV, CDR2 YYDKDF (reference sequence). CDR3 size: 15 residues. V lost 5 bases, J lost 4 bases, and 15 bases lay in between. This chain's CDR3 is CATSSTAAGYNEQFF. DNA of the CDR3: TGTGCCACCAGCTCCACCGCGGCGGGGTACAATGAGCAGTTCTTC.

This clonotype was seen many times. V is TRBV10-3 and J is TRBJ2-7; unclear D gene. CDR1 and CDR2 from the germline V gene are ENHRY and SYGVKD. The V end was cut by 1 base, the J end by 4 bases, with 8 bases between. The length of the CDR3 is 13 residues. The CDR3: CAISEWKGYEQYF. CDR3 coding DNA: TGTGCCATCAGTGAGTGGAAAGGGTACGAGCAGTACTTC.

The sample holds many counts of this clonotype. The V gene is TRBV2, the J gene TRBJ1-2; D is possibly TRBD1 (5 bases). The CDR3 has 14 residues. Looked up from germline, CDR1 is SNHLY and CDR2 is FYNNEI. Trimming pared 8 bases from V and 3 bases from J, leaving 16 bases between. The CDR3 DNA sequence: TGTGCCAGCCTTACAGGAGCCGACCACTATGGCTACACCTTC. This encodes CASLTGADHYGYTF.

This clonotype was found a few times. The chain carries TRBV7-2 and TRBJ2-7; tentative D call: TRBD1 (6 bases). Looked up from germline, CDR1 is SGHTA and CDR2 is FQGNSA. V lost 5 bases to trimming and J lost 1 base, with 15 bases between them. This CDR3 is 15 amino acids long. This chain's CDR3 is CASSALGQQSYEQYF. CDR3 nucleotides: TGTGCCAGCAGCGCTCTAGGACAGCAATCCTACGAGCAGTACTTC.

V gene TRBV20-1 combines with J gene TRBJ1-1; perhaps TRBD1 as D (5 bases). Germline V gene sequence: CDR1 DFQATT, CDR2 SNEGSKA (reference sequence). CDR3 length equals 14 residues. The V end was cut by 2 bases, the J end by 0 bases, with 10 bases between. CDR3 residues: CSARSGTMNTEAFF. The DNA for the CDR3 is TGCAGTGCTAGATCCGGGACTATGAACACTGAAGCTTTCTTT.